Reported below is one TCR beta chain. What it recognizes is unknown. This sample was taken from a study of regulatory T cells in long-lasting Graves disease. The V gene lost 4 bases and the J gene lost 7 bases, with 14 bases spanning the gap. The CDR3 spans 13 residues. Germline-derived CDR1 and CDR2 are SGHDT and YYEEEE. Building of the TCR beta libraries involved iRepertoire HTBI primers and Arm-PCR of CDR3 regions. TCRdb reanalysed the multiplex PCR reads using MiXCR and keeps one entry per CDR3 protein. Of about 360,000 distinct CDR3 sequences listed, 15% to 20% were seen once; the top ten hold around 20%. Study-wide findings and caveats: Peripheral blood, not thyroid tissue, was the sole material studied. Fewer public clonotypes were shared by new patients (roughly 970) than by persistent patients (roughly 2,500).

Noted time point: newly diagnosed GD, antithyroid drugs for less than 3 months. TCR sequences were obtained from RNA taken from PBMCs. The authors drew patients from an endocrinology department in Xi'an, China. These data also featured in a second study, about T cells in Graves' hyperthyroidism and ophthalmopathy. That source notes: Before onset, by a median of approximately 6.8 months, the model predicted ophthalmopathy.

The rearrangement uses TRBV5-6 and TRBJ2-5; possible D gene TRBD1, 7 bases. This sequence was found in a woman younger than 30 with Graves disease. This material consisted of peripheral blood mononuclear cells (PBMCs), taken at new diagnosis, from a patient treated with antithyroid drugs. The CDR3 DNA reads TGTGCCAGCAGCGTAACAGGGGAGGCGACCCAGTACTTC. Encoded protein: CASSVTGEATQYF.